This T cell receptor beta chain was captured by sequencing in a study of blood T cell repertoires in COVID-19. Study-level background: Samples came from the United States, Italy and Spain, spanning acute and convalescent COVID-19. Sources were T cells, B-cell-depleted T cells, or PBMCs; the material itself was cDNA or gDNA.

The length of the CDR3 is 15 residues. V dropped 3 bases and J dropped 5; count of bases not matched to a gene: 5. The V gene's germline CDR1 is SGHAT and CDR2 FQNNGV. Authors' data handling: Scientists estimated how many nucleated cells there were by amplifying reference gene primers. Data came from immunoSEQ multiplex PCR; TCRdb stores just in-frame clones and leaves some out. D and trimming come from the DNA, and the V and J calls and clone size come from that table. The profile shows some 140,000 clones, approximately 85% of them singletons. It was during active infection that Seattle patients were enrolled and then longitudinally followed.

This sequence joins TRBV11-2 and TRBJ2-2; 8 bases fit TRBD1. The sequenced sample consisted of peripheral blood. The receptor was isolated from a man in his sixties with COVID-19, enrolled during active disease. Here the CDR3 DNA reads TGTGCCAGCAGCTTGCAGGGGGCGTTGACCGGGGAGCTGTTTTTT. Its protein product is CASSLQGALTGELFF.